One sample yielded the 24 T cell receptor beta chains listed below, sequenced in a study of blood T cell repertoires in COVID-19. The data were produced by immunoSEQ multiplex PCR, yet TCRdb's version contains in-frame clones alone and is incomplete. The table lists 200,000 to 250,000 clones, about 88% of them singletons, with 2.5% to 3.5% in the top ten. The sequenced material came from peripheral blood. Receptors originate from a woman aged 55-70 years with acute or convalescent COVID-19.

The CDR3 region is CASSPPAAYNEQFF. CDR3 coding DNA: TGTGCCAGCTCACCACCCGCAGCGTACAATGAGCAGTTCTTC. The chain uses TRBV18 and TRBJ2-1; D uncertain. The CDR3 extends over 14 amino acids. Trimming left V 0 bases short and J 4 bases short, with 7 bases between. Germline V gene sequence: CDR1 KGHSH, CDR2 LQKENI.

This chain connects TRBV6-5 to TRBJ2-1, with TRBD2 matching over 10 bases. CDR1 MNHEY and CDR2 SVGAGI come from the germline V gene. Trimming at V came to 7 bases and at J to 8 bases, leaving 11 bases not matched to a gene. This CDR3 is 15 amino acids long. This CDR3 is CASNLERGGWYEQFF. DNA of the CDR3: TGTGCCAGCAACTTAGAGCGGGGGGGCTGGTATGAGCAGTTCTTC.

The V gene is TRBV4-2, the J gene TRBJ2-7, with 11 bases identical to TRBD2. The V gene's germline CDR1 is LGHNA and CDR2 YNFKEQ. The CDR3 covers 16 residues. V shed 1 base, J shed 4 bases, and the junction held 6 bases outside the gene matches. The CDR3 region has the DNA TGTGCCAGCAGCCAAGGCGGGACTAGCGGACCTTACGAGCAGTACTTC. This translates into CASSQGGTSGPYEQYF.

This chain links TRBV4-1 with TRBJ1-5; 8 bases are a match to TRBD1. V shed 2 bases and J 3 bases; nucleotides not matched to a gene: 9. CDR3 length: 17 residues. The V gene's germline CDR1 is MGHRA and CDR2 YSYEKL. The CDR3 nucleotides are TGCGCCAGCAGCCAACCCCGGGACAGGAACCTCAATCAGCCCCAGCATTTT. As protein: CASSQPRDRNLNQPQHF.

CDR3 region: CATSRELNTEAFF. CDR3 DNA: TGTGCCACCAGCAGGGAGTTAAACACTGAAGCTTTCTTT. J is TRBJ1-1 and V is TRBV15; no firm D call. This CDR3 has 13 residues. Between the trimmed V and J ends, which lost 3 bases and 2 bases, there was a span of 7 bases. CDR1 is LNHNV and CDR2 is YYDKDF in the germline V gene (reference sequence).

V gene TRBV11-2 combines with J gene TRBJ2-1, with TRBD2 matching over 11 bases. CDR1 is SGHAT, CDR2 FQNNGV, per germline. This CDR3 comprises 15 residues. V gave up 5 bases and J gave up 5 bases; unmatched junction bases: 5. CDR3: CASSVQGLADNEQFF. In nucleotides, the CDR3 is TGTGCCAGCAGCGTACAGGGACTAGCGGACAATGAGCAGTTCTTC.

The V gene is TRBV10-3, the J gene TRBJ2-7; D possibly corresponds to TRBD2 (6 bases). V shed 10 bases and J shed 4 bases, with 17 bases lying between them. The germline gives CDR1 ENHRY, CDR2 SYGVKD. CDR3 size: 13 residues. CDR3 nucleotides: TGTGCCACCACCGGGACTCTATTTTACGAGCAGTACTTC. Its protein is CATTGTLFYEQYF.

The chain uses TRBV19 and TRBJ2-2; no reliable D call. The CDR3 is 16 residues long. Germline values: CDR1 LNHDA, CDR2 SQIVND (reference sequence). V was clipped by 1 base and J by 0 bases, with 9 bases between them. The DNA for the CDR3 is TGTGCCAGTAGTATAGGGGCCGTTACGAACACCGGGGAGCTGTTTTTT. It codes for CASSIGAVTNTGELFF.

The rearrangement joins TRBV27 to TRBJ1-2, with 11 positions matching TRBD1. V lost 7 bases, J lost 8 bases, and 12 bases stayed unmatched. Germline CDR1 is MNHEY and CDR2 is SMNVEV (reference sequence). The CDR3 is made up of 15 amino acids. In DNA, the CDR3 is TGTGCCAGCAAGATGGACAGGGGGCGGTCTGAGGGCTACACCTTC. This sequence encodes CASKMDRGRSEGYTF.

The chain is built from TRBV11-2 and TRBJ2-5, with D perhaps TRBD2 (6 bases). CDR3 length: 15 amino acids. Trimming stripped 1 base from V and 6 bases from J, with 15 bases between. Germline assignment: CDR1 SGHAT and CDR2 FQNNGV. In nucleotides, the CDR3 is TGTGCCAGCAGCTTAGGGGTAGCGGCTACGAAGACCCAGTACTTC. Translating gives CASSLGVAATKTQYF.

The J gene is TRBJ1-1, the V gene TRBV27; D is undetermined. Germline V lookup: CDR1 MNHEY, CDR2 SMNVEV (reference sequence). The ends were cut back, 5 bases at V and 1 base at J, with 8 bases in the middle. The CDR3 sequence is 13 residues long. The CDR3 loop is CASSRVANTEAFF. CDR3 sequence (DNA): TGTGCCAGCAGTAGAGTCGCGAACACTGAAGCTTTCTTT.

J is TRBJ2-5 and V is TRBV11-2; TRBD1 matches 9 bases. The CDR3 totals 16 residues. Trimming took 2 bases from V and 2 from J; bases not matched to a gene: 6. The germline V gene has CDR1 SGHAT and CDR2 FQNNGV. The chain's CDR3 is CASSLRQGGLQETQYF. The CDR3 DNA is TGTGCCAGCAGCTTAAGACAGGGGGGCCTACAAGAGACCCAGTACTTC.

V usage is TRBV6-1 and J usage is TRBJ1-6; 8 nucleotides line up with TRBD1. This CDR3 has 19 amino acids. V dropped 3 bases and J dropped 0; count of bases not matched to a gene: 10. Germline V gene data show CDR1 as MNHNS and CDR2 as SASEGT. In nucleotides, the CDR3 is TGTGCCAGCAGTGATAGCTACCGGACAGGGACCTCCTATAATTCACCCCTCCACTTT. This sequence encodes CASSDSYRTGTSYNSPLHF.

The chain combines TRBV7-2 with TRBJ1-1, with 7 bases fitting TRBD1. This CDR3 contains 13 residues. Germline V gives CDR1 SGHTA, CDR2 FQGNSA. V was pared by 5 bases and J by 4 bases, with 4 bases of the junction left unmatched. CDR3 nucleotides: TGTGCCAGCAGCCTGGGACAGACCACTGAAGCTTTCTTT. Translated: CASSLGQTTEAFF.

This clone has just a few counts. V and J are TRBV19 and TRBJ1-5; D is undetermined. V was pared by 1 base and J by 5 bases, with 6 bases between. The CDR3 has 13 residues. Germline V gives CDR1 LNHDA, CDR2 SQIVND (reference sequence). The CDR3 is CASSIVADQPQHF. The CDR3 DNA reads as TGTGCCAGTAGTATAGTCGCAGATCAGCCCCAGCATTTT.

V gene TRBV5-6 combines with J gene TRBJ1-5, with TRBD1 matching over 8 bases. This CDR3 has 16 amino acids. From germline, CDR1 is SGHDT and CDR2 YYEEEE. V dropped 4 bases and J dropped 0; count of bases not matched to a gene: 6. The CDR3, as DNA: TGTGCCAGCAGCCGGACAGGGTGGGATAGCAATCAGCCCCAGCATTTT. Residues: CASSRTGWDSNQPQHF.

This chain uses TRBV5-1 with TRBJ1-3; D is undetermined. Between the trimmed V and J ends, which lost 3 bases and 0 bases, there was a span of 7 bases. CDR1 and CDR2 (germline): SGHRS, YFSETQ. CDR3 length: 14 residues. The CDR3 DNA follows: TGCGCCAGCAGCTATGACACCTCTGGAAACACCATATATTTT. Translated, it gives CASSYDTSGNTIYF.

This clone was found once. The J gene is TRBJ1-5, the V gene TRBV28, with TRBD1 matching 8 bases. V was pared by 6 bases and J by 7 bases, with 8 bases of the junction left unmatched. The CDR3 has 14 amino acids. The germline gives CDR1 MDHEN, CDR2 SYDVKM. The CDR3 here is CASREQGGGQPQHF. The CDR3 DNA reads TGTGCCAGCAGAGAACAGGGGGGAGGGCAGCCCCAGCATTTT. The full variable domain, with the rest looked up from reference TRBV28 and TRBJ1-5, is DVKVTQSSRYLVKRTGEKVFLECVQDMDHENMFWYRQDPGLGLRLIYFSYDVKMKEKGDIPEGYSVSREKKERFSLILESASTNQTSMYLCASREQGGGQPQHFGDGTRLSIL.

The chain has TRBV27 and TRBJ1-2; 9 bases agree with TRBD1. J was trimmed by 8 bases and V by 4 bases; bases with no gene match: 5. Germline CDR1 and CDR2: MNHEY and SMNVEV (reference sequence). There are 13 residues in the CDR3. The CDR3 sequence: CASSSGTGLGYTF. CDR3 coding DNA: TGTGCCAGCAGTTCAGGGACAGGGTTGGGCTACACCTTC.

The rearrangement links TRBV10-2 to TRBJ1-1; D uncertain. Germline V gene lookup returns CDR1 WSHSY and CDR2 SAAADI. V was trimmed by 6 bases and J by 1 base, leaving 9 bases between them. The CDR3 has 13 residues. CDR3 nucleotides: TGCGCCAGCAGCGTCGGAGGGAACACTGAAGCTTTCTTT. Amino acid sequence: CASSVGGNTEAFF.

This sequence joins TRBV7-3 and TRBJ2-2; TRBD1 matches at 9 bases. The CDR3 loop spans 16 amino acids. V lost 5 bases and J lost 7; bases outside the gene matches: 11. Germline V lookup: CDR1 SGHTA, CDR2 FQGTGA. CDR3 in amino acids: CASSPLDRGAGGELFF. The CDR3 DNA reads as TGTGCCAGCAGCCCTCTCGACAGGGGGGCTGGCGGGGAGCTGTTTTTT.

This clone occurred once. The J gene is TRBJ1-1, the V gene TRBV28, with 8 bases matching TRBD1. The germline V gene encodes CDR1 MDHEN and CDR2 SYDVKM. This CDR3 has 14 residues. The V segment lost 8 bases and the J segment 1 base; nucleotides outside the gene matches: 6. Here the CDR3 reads CASRRTGTNTEAFF. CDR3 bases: TGTGCCAGCCGACGGACAGGGACGAACACTGAAGCTTTCTTT.

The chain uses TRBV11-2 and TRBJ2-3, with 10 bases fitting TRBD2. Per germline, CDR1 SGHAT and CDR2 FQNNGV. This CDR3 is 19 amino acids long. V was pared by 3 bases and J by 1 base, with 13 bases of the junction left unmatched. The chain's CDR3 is CASSLWLAGALKGTDTQYF. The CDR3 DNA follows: TGTGCCAGCAGCTTGTGGCTAGCGGGGGCCCTTAAGGGCACAGATACGCAGTATTTT.

CDR3 nucleotide sequence: TGCGCCAGCAGCCCGGGACTAGGGGACACCGGGGAGCTGTTTTTT. Translating gives CASSPGLGDTGELFF. V gene TRBV5-1 combines with J gene TRBJ2-2, with 8 bases lining up with TRBD2. The CDR3 runs to 15 residues. The germline gives CDR1 SGHRS, CDR2 YFSETQ. J was trimmed by 3 bases and V by 4 bases; bases with no gene match: 5.